The clone carrying this TCR beta chain has ten or more counts. Its antigen is as yet unknown. Ophthalmopathy patients all had a Clinical Activity Score of at least 3, a NOSPECS grade of at least 4 and disease under 3 months old. PBMCs were collected from an approximately 9.3 ml volume of fresh peripheral blood. This specimen belongs to a study of T cells in Graves' hyperthyroidism and ophthalmopathy. Study results and limitations: Median prediction lead before ophthalmopathy onset was roughly 6 months with the model. The authors' 13 V-J model separated ophthalmopathy from stable hyperthyroidism.

TCR beta CDR3 sequences were amplified from RNA transcripts. TCR CDR3 underwent first-round RT-PCR with the HTBI primer set. TCRdb analysed the multiplex PCR reads with MiXCR anew, one entry per CDR3 protein. The sample consists of 240,000 or so distinct CDR3 sequences, 16% of them appearing once. Deletions cut 6 bases from V and 2 bases from J, with 10 bases between. CDR1 and CDR2 from the germline V gene are DFQATT and SNEGSKA (reference sequence). This CDR3 contains 12 residues. This sequence was found in a woman aged 18-30 years with Graves' ophthalmopathy. Sequenced input: blood. This chain joins TRBV20-1 and TRBJ2-5; a weak D match, TRBD2 (5 bases). The chain's CDR3 is CSAARVQETQYF. The CDR3 DNA is TGCAGTGCCGCGCGGGTACAAGAGACCCAGTACTTC.